The source of this TCR beta chain is a study of blood T cells in healthy people across ages. With a J-beta primer mix and a sample-barcoded 5' primer, a second PCR ran about 7 to 11 cycles. Each CDR3 protein gets one entry after TCRdb re-called the 5' RACE reads with MiXCR. The table lists 750,000 to 950,000 distinct CDR3 sequences, 20% to 30% of them singletons. CDR1 DFQATT and CDR2 SNEGSKA come from the germline V gene (reference sequence). V shed 6 bases and J 4 bases; nucleotides not matched to a gene: 15. The CDR3 consists of 16 residues. This clonotype was counted a few times. These same records also appear under a second study, on T cells of mothers and their children. That paper adds: Primer M1S, used in the second PCR, introduced sample barcodes and 2-4 random nucleotides.

The TCR originated in a boy between 5 and 17 years old in good health. Sequenced: blood. The chain joins TRBV20-1 to TRBJ2-5; the match to TRBD2 covers 9 bases. The CDR3 DNA reads as TGCAGTGCACCTGGGGGAAGCGGGGGGCCCCGAGAGACCCAGTACTTC. Its translation: CSAPGGSGGPRETQYF.